The sequence of this T cell receptor beta chain was determined in a study of blood T cell repertoires in COVID-19. The assay was immunoSEQ multiplex PCR, and TCRdb's table has in-frame clones only and misses some. The repertoire holds about 270,000 clones, with approximately 90% as singletons. Clinical history as reported by participants underpinned cohort assignment. Within 2 weeks before study entry, exposed participants met a COVID-19 case. The CDR3 has 14 amino acids. Germline CDR1 SGDLS, CDR2 YYNGEE. V lost 3 bases and J lost 0, with 7 bases in between. This clone was picked up one time. The sequence was collected from a middle-aged man who had been exposed to COVID-19. The V call is TRBV9, the J call TRBJ1-5; TRBD1 is a possible D gene (6 bases). Sequencing was done on a sample of PBMCs or T cells enriched from blood (not recorded which). CDR3 sequence: CASSGDNSNQPQHF. CDR3 DNA: TGTGCCAGCAGCGGGGACAATAGCAATCAGCCCCAGCATTTT.